The table lists the clone carrying this T cell receptor (beta chain) with a count of one. TCRdb's table, derived via immunoSEQ multiplex PCR, lists solely in-frame clones and lacks some. Of some 150,000 clones listed, 85% to 95% are singletons. The sample originates from a study of T cell responses to AZD1222 COVID-19 vaccine. With V trimmed by 7 bases and J by 1 base, 5 bases remained unmatched. The CDR3 sequence is 13 residues long. Germline lookup yields CDR1 SQVTM and CDR2 ANQGSEA. V gene TRBV29-1 combines with J gene TRBJ1-1, with 8 positions matching TRBD1. The sequencing used peripheral blood, collected on day 0 of AZD1222 vaccination. The TCR sequence derives from an adult in good health. The CDR3 region is CSASGGRNTEAFF. The DNA of the CDR3 is TGCAGCGCCTCAGGGGGCCGGAACACTGAAGCTTTCTTT.